The rows below give T cell receptor beta chains drawn from one sample of a study of beta chain features in type 1 diabetes. Method: immunoSEQ multiplex PCR; TCRdb's copy keeps in-frame clones and lacks some. The sample contains about 660,000 clones, 11% to 15% of which appear only once. The sequencing sample was made of naive CD4+ T cells from blood. The receptor set was obtained from a man aged 18 to 29 with type 1 diabetes. Both conserved end residues are part of each CDR3. D genes are given only for firm matches. Size values are once, few and many counts, or a class for expanded clones, and some rows have none.

j_call,v_call,d_call,clone_size,cdr3_aa,cdr3_nt
TRBJ1-2,TRBV5-1,-,few,CASSPEHTDRGYTF,TGCGCCAGCAGCCCGGAGCATACTGATCGAGGCTACACCTTC
TRBJ1-3,TRBV30,-,-,CAWNRDLEGNTIYF,TGTGCCTGGAATCGGGACCTTGAGGGAAACACCATATATTTT
TRBJ2-7,TRBV29-1,-,-,CSVEDSGDEQYF,TGCAGCGTTGAAGATTCCGGGGACGAGCAGTACTTC
TRBJ1-1,TRBV6-6,-,once,CASSPDRRTEAFF,TGTGCCAGCAGCCCCGACAGGCGAACTGAAGCTTTCTTT
TRBJ2-5,TRBV28,TRBD1,few,CASSLGQSSETQYF,TGTGCCAGCAGTCTGGGACAGTCAAGTGAGACCCAGTACTTC
TRBJ1-2,TRBV2,-,-,CASSVEQGHGYTF,TGTGCCAGCAGTGTAGAACAGGGTCACGGCTACACCTTC
TRBJ1-1,TRBV10-3,-,-,CAISAGREGWNTEAFF,TGTGCCATCAGTGCTGGGAGGGAAGGTTGGAACACTGAAGCTTTCTTT
TRBJ1-6,TRBV6-5,TRBD1,-,CASSSGGAGNSPLHF,TGTGCCAGCAGTTCAGGGGGCGCTGGGAATTCACCCCTCCACTTT
TRBJ1-5,TRBV4-2,-,few,CASSQDSLRGQPQHF,TGTGCCAGCAGCCAAGATTCTTTGCGGGGCCAGCCCCAGCATTTT
TRBJ2-7,TRBV29-1,TRBD1,-,CSVERTGGVEQYF,TGCAGCGTTGAACGGACAGGGGGCGTCGAGCAGTACTTC
TRBJ2-5,TRBV7-9,-,-,CASSLGRSQEETQYF,TGTGCCAGCAGCTTAGGCAGATCCCAGGAGGAGACCCAGTACTTC
TRBJ1-5,TRBV20-1,-,-,CSASDLVAQHF,TGCAGTGCTAGTGACCTTGTTGCCCAGCATTTT
TRBJ1-1,TRBV14,TRBD1,-,CASNRDRNTEAFF,TGTGCCAGCAACCGGGACAGGAACACTGAAGCTTTCTTT
TRBJ2-2,TRBV30,-,few,CAWRGIGENTGELFF,TGTGCCTGGAGGGGTATCGGGGAAAACACCGGGGAGCTGTTTTTT
TRBJ1-2,TRBV6-4,-,few,CASTAAAPHGYTF,TGTGCCAGCACCGCGGCCGCTCCACATGGCTACACCTTC
TRBJ2-2,TRBV2,-,-,CASSVQATGELFF,TGTGCCAGCAGTGTACAAGCCACCGGGGAGCTGTTTTTT
TRBJ2-1,TRBV29-1,-,few,CSVDRGPYNEQFF,TGCAGCGTTGACAGGGGTCCCTACAATGAGCAGTTCTTC